The rows below give T cell receptor beta chains drawn from one sample of a study of STAT5B mutations in CD4+ large granular lymphocyte leukemia. TCRdb's table, derived via immunoSEQ multiplex PCR, lists solely in-frame clones and lacks some. This sample has tens of thousands of clones, with 55% to 75% found just once. Sequencing input: CD4+ T cells from blood buffy coats. Receptor source: a human donor in good health. The CDR3 runs from the conserved cysteine through the conserved F or W. Each record gives: D gene, V gene, clone size, J gene, CDR3 DNA, CDR3 protein. The D gene is left open where the match is weak. Size tells how often a clone was seen (once, few, many) or the class of an expanded clone, and some rows leave it out.

>NA|TRBV5-1|NA|TRBJ2-7
TGCGCCAGCAGCGAGGGACGTTCCTACGAGCAGTACTTC
CASSEGRSYEQYF
>NA|TRBV6-6|once|TRBJ1-2
TGTGCCAGCAGTTCTCCAGGGAAAGGAGGATATGGCTACACCTTC
CASSSPGKGGYGYTF
>NA|TRBV30|NA|TRBJ1-6
TGTGCCTGGAGTACGACAGTTAATTCACCCCTCCACTTT
CAWSTTVNSPLHF
>NA|TRBV11-2|NA|TRBJ1-2
TGTGCCAGCAGCCCCCCGACAGTCCTCAACTATGGCTACACCTTC
CASSPPTVLNYGYTF
>TRBD1|TRBV5-6|NA|TRBJ2-3
TGTGCCAGCAGCCCGGGGACAGCCTCTAGCACAGATACGCAGTATTTT
CASSPGTASSTDTQYF
>TRBD1|TRBV20-1|NA|TRBJ1-1
TGCAGTGCCCAGGGGGACACTGAAGCTTTCTTT
CSAQGDTEAFF
>TRBD2|TRBV7-2|NA|TRBJ2-1
TGTGCCAGCAGCTTAGCCGCTAGCGGGGGTTACAATGAGCAGTTCTTC
CASSLAASGGYNEQFF
>TRBD1|TRBV5-6|NA|TRBJ2-7
TGTGCCAGCAGCTACACGGACAGGGGGCAGTACTTC
CASSYTDRGQYF
>TRBD2|TRBV9|NA|TRBJ2-2
TGTGCCAGCAGCGTTAGCGGGGGGTACACCGGGGAGCTGTTTTTT
CASSVSGGYTGELFF
>NA|TRBV5-1|NA|TRBJ1-1
TGCGCCAGCAGCTTGGCCCGTCTGGGGAACACTGAAGCTTTCTTT
CASSLARLGNTEAFF
>TRBD1|TRBV7-2|NA|TRBJ1-5
TGTGCCAGCAGCCCGGGGACAGGCCCAGAGGGGCCCCAGCATTTT
CASSPGTGPEGPQHF
>NA|TRBV10-3|NA|TRBJ2-7
TGTGCCATCAGTGAGCCGCCGACAGAGCAGTACTTC
CAISEPPTEQYF
>TRBD1|TRBV28|NA|TRBJ1-1
TGTGCCAGCAGTTTGTGGCAGGGGGCTAACACTGAAGCTTTCTTT
CASSLWQGANTEAFF
>NA|TRBV27|NA|TRBJ2-2
TGTGCCAGCAGTTTTCAGGATCGGGGCACCGGGGAGCTGTTTTTT
CASSFQDRGTGELFF
>NA|TRBV7-9|NA|TRBJ2-6
TGTGCCAGCAGCTTAGGGGCTACACTGGGGAGAGGGGCCAACGTCCTGACTTTC
CASSLGATLGRGANVLTF
>TRBD1|TRBV5-6|NA|TRBJ1-2
TGTGCCAGCAGCCAATCAGGGGGCTACTATGGCTACACCTTC
CASSQSGGYYGYTF